These T cell receptor beta chains were read from a single sample in a study of cytomegalovirus exposure and HLA in healthy donors. The repertoire was sequenced with immunoSEQ multiplex PCR; TCRdb's copy has only in-frame clones and lacks some. This sample has 90,000 to 150,000 clones, with roughly nine tenths found just once. The sample taken for sequencing was PBMCs. All receptors come from a man in his late teens or twenties in good health and CMV-seropositive. The CDR3 runs from the conserved cysteine through the conserved F or W. The D gene is left open where the match is weak. Not every row has a clone size; where given, it reads once, few, many or a size class.

TRBV27	TRBJ1-5	-	-	TGTGCCAGCAGTTTGTCAGGATTGGCTCAGCCCCAGCATTTT	CASSLSGLAQPQHF
TRBV7-9	TRBJ1-5	-	once	TGTGCCAGCAGCTTAATAGGGGTCGATCAGCCCCAGCATTTT	CASSLIGVDQPQHF
TRBV20-1	TRBJ1-2	TRBD1	-	TGCAGTGCTTCCGGGACAGAGGGCTACACCTTC	CSASGTEGYTF
TRBV6-1	TRBJ1-1	-	-	TGTGCCAGCAGTGAGTGGAGGGCAGGGAACACTGAAGCTTTCTTT	CASSEWRAGNTEAFF
TRBV6-1	TRBJ2-1	-	-	TGTGCCAGCAGTGAAGGCAAGTCGGGTTTAGGCTTGGATGAGCAGTTCTTC	CASSEGKSGLGLDEQFF
TRBV18	TRBJ1-2	-	-	TGTGCCAGCTCACGGGAAACCGGGGGTGGAAGTGGCTACACCTTC	CASSRETGGGSGYTF
TRBV30	TRBJ2-1	-	-	TGTGCCTGGAGATCTCTCGGGACACCCTACAATGAGCAGTTCTTC	CAWRSLGTPYNEQFF
TRBV27	TRBJ1-2	-	-	TGTGCCAGCAGGAAGGGTGGGGCAAACTATGGCTACACCTTC	CASRKGGANYGYTF
TRBV18	TRBJ2-5	TRBD1	-	TGTGCCAGCTCACACGGACAGGGCCAAGAGACCCAGTACTTC	CASSHGQGQETQYF
TRBV21-1	TRBJ2-1	-	-	TGTGCCAGCGGGGGACAGGGAAGGAACAATGAGCAGTTCTTC	CASGGQGRNNEQFF
TRBV10-3	TRBJ1-1	TRBD1	-	TGTGCCATCAGCCTCGACAGGGTGGTTAGGACTGAAGCTTTCTTT	CAISLDRVVRTEAFF
TRBV2	TRBJ2-3	TRBD2	-	TGTGCCAGCACCATGGGGGGGTCGGCAGATACGCAGTATTTT	CASTMGGSADTQYF
TRBV7-2	TRBJ2-7	TRBD2	-	TGTGCCAGCAGGTACCTAGCGGGGGCTGGGGAGCAGTACTTC	CASRYLAGAGEQYF
TRBV5-6	TRBJ1-3	-	-	TGTGCCAGCAGCTTGCGGCTCCCGGGGAACACCATATATTTT	CASSLRLPGNTIYF
TRBV19	TRBJ1-1	-	-	TGTGCCAGTAGTATTGGGGCAGTTGAAGCTTTCTTT	CASSIGAVEAFF
TRBV19	TRBJ2-7	-	-	TGTGCCAGTTCACCTGCAACAGGAGCCTACGAGCAGTACTTC	CASSPATGAYEQYF
TRBV6-1	TRBJ1-2	-	-	TGTGCCAGCAGTGGCGTGATACAGGGACCAGTAGACTATGGCTACACCTTC	CASSGVIQGPVDYGYTF
TRBV28	TRBJ1-4	-	once	TGTGCCAGCAGTCTCCTAGGGCGGGATGAAAAACTGTTTTTT	CASSLLGRDEKLFF
TRBV5-4	TRBJ1-2	-	-	TGTGCCAGCAGCTTAGCAGGGTGGTTGGATGGCTACACCTTC	CASSLAGWLDGYTF
TRBV14	TRBJ2-7	TRBD1	-	TGTGCCAGCAGCCAACCGGGACAGGGTTTATACGAGCAGTACTTC	CASSQPGQGLYEQYF
TRBV5-4	TRBJ1-2	-	few	TGTGCCAGCAGCTTGGCCGGGGGAATGGATGGCTACACCTTC	CASSLAGGMDGYTF
TRBV19	TRBJ1-1	TRBD1	-	TGTGCCAGCCATACAGGGGGCATTTTTGAAGCTTTCTTT	CASHTGGIFEAFF
TRBV27	TRBJ1-5	-	-	TGTGCCAGCAGTTTAGTGACCGGGTGGCCCCAGCATTTT	CASSLVTGWPQHF
TRBV4-3	TRBJ1-5	-	-	TGCGCCAGCAGCCAAGTTTACGAGTATAGCAATCAGCCCCAGCATTTT	CASSQVYEYSNQPQHF
TRBV10-2	TRBJ2-1	TRBD2	-	TGCGCCAGCAGTGAGTCCGAGAAAGGACTAGACTACAATGAGCAGTTCTTC	CASSESEKGLDYNEQFF
TRBV7-2	TRBJ1-1	TRBD1	-	TGTGCCAGCAGCTTCCAGGGGGCCGACACTGAAGCTTTCTTT	CASSFQGADTEAFF
TRBV28	TRBJ2-5	TRBD2	once	TGTGCCAGCAGTTTTGGTACTAGCGGGGGGGCCGGGGAGACCCAGTACTTC	CASSFGTSGGAGETQYF
TRBV10-1	TRBJ1-6	-	-	TGCGCCAGCAGTGAATCCCCGGATAATTCACCCCTCCACTTT	CASSESPDNSPLHF
TRBV27	TRBJ1-1	TRBD1	-	TGTGCCAGCGGCTGGGACAGCGCCTACACTGAAGCTTTCTTT	CASGWDSAYTEAFF
TRBV19	TRBJ1-4	-	-	TGTGCCAGCAAAGACAGCTCTAATGAAAAACTGTTTTTT	CASKDSSNEKLFF
TRBV19	TRBJ1-5	-	few	TGTGCCAGCAACAGGGCTTATAGCAATCAGCCCCAGCATTTT	CASNRAYSNQPQHF
TRBV6-1	TRBJ2-1	-	-	TGTGCCAGCAGTGTTAGCGGTGTCCCCTACAATGAGCAGTTCTTC	CASSVSGVPYNEQFF
TRBV29-1	TRBJ1-1	-	-	TGCAGCACTGCGGGAGGGCCACACACTGAAGCTTTCTTT	CSTAGGPHTEAFF
TRBV9	TRBJ1-4	-	-	TGTGCCAGCAGCGACCCAGGAGGTGAAAAACTGTTTTTT	CASSDPGGEKLFF
TRBV19	TRBJ1-1	-	-	TGTGCCAGTATGGAGGGTGTGAACACTGAAGCTTTCTTT	CASMEGVNTEAFF
TRBV5-1	TRBJ2-2	-	-	TGCGCCAGCAGCTTGGAGGCCGCAGGGAACACCGGGGAGCTGTTTTTT	CASSLEAAGNTGELFF
TRBV9	TRBJ2-5	TRBD2	-	TGTGCCAGCAGCGTAGTTAGCGGGGGGGCAGGGGAGACCCAGTACTTC	CASSVVSGGAGETQYF
TRBV4-2	TRBJ1-5	-	once	TGTGCCAGCAGCCAAGGAGGGCAGTCCTCTCAGCCCCAGCATTTT	CASSQGGQSSQPQHF
TRBV13	TRBJ2-7	-	-	TGTGCCAGCAGCTTAGGGACGGGGTCCGGGGGGCAGTACTTC	CASSLGTGSGGQYF
TRBV11-2	TRBJ1-1	-	-	TGTGCCAGCAGCTTAGATGGGGAGGCGCTGAACACTGAAGCTTTCTTT	CASSLDGEALNTEAFF
TRBV28	TRBJ1-2	-	many	TGTGCCAGCAGTTTAGACAGTTCATATGGCTACACCTTC	CASSLDSSYGYTF
TRBV6-1	TRBJ2-7	-	-	TGTGCCAGCAGTGAAAAAAGTACCAGCTCCTACGAGCAGTACTTC	CASSEKSTSSYEQYF
TRBV19	TRBJ1-1	-	-	TGTGCCAGTAATAACCTAAACACTGAAGCTTTCTTT	CASNNLNTEAFF
TRBV29-1	TRBJ1-2	-	-	TGCAGCGTTGTTCTAAGGGGCTATGGCTACACCTTC	CSVVLRGYGYTF
TRBV23-1	TRBJ2-4	-	-	TGCGCCAGCAGTCAATCGAGATGCGAAAACATTCAGTACTTC	CASSQSRCENIQYF
TRBV4-3	TRBJ2-3	TRBD2	-	TGCGCCAGCAGCCCAGAGACTAGCCCTAGCACAGATACGCAGTATTTT	CASSPETSPSTDTQYF
TRBV4-2	TRBJ2-7	-	few	TGTGCCAGCAGCCAAGTAGGGGGAGAGTTCGACTACGAGCAGTACTTC	CASSQVGGEFDYEQYF
TRBV4-3	TRBJ1-1	TRBD1	-	TGCGCCAGCAGCCCGAGACAGGGGGCGCTGACTGAAGCTTTCTTT	CASSPRQGALTEAFF
TRBV30	TRBJ1-2	-	-	TGTGCCTGGAGTGAGCCACACAGCTATGGCTACACCTTC	CAWSEPHSYGYTF
TRBV7-9	TRBJ2-7	TRBD1	-	TGTGCCAGCAGCGCGACGACAGGGAAGTACGAGCAGTACTTC	CASSATTGKYEQYF
TRBV14	TRBJ1-6	-	-	TGTGCCAGCAGCCTGAGATTGAGGAACGCACCCCTCCACTTT	CASSLRLRNAPLHF
TRBV5-3	TRBJ2-5	-	-	TGTGCCAGAAGTACCCCGACATTCGAGGGGACCCAGTACTTC	CARSTPTFEGTQYF
TRBV14	TRBJ2-3	-	-	TGTGCCAGCAGCCAAGTTCCGGATACGCAGTATTTT	CASSQVPDTQYF
TRBV5-1	TRBJ2-7	-	once	TGCGCCAGCAGCTTGGAATCGGGCTCCTACGAGCAGTACTTC	CASSLESGSYEQYF